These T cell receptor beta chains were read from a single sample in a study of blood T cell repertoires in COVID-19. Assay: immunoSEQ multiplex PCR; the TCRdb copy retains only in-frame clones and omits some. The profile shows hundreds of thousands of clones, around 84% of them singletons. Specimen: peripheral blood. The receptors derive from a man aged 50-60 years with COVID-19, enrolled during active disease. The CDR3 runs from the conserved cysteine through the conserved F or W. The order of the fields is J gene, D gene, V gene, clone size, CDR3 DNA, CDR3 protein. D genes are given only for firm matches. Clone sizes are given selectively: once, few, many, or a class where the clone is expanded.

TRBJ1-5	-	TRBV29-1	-	TGCAGCGTTACTGACTCTTTCGATCAGCCCCAGCATTTT	CSVTDSFDQPQHF
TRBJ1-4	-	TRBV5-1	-	TGCGCCAGCAGCTTCAGGGGTGATGATGAAAAACTGTTTTTT	CASSFRGDDEKLFF
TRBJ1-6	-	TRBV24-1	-	TGTGCCACCATTCCCTCCCCGGCGGAGGGCAATAATTCACCCCTCCACTTT	CATIPSPAEGNNSPLHF
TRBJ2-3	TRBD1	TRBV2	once	TGTGCCAGCGGAGAACAGGGGGCCCCAGATACGCAGTATTTT	CASGEQGAPDTQYF
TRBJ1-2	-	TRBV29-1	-	TGCAGCGTTGGGGGGCTAGGGATCAGCTACACCTTC	CSVGGLGISYTF
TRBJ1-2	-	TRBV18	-	TGTGCCAGCTCAGGGACACCCAATTTGGACTACACCTTC	CASSGTPNLDYTF
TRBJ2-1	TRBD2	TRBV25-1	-	TGTGCCAGCAGTCTAGCGGGGGGACCCATCGCGGGTGAGCAGTTCTTC	CASSLAGGPIAGEQFF
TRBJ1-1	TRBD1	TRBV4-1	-	TGCGCCAGCAGCCCCACACAGGGGATGATCGACACTGAAGCTTTCTTT	CASSPTQGMIDTEAFF
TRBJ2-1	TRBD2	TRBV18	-	TGTGCCAGCTCACGAAAGGACCCTAGCGGGGTTAACAATGAGCAGTTCTTC	CASSRKDPSGVNNEQFF
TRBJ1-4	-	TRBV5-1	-	TGCGCCAGCAGCTTGATAAGAGCAACTAATGAAAAACTGTTTTTT	CASSLIRATNEKLFF
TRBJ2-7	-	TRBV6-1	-	TGTGCCACCAAAACACCTGACAGGTTCTACGAGCAGTACTTC	CATKTPDRFYEQYF
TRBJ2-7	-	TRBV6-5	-	TGTGCCAGCGGGAGGCAGGTTGACTACGAGCAGTACTTC	CASGRQVDYEQYF
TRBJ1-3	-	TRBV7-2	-	TGTGCCAGCAGCCAACATTCTCTGGACAGCTCTGGAAACACCATATATTTT	CASSQHSLDSSGNTIYF
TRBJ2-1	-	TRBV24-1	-	TGTGCCACCAGTGAACCCGCCCTTAGAGGTGAGCAGTTCTTC	CATSEPALRGEQFF
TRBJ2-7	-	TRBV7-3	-	TGTGCCAGCAGCCAGGGCCGCGAGCAGTACTTC	CASSQGREQYF
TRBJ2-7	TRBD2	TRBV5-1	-	TGCGCCAGCCGACAGCTAGCGGGTCCCCTCGGCGAGCAGTACTTC	CASRQLAGPLGEQYF
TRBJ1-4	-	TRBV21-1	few	TGTGCCAGCAGTACCGGGACAGGGGGCTCGGGGGATGAAAAACTGTTTTTT	CASSTGTGGSGDEKLFF
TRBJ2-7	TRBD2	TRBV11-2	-	TGTGCCAGCAGCTTAGGGGGTAGCGGGGATACCTACGAGCAGTACTTC	CASSLGGSGDTYEQYF
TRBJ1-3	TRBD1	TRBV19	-	TGTGCCAGTAGCGGGACAGGGGGAAACACCATATATTTT	CASSGTGGNTIYF
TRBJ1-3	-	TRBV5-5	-	TGTGCCAGCAGCTTGACAGGAAACACCATATATTTT	CASSLTGNTIYF
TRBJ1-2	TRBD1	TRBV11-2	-	TGTGCCAGCAGCTTGCCACAGGGGGGAAGGTATGGCTACACCTTC	CASSLPQGGRYGYTF
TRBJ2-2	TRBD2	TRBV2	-	TGTGCCAGCAAAATCGGGGAGGGAATGTTTTTT	CASKIGEGMFF
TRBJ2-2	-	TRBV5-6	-	TGTGCCAGCAGCTTGGCGGGGATCGTCTCCACCGGGGAGCTGTTTTTT	CASSLAGIVSTGELFF
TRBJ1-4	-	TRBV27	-	TGTGCCAGCAGTTTATCGTTGGGCGTCGGTGAAAAACTGTTTTTT	CASSLSLGVGEKLFF
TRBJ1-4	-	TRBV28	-	TGTGCCAGCAGTTTGCAGGGGGAAAAACTGTTTTTT	CASSLQGEKLFF
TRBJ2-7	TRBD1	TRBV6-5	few	TGTGCCAGCAGTTCCCGGGACAGAACCTACGAGCAGTACTTC	CASSSRDRTYEQYF
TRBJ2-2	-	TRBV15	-	TGTGCCACCAGCAGAGGACTATGGTGGGGACTGAACACCGGGGAGCTGTTTTTT	CATSRGLWWGLNTGELFF
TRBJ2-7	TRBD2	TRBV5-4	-	TGTGCCAGCAGCTTGCGAGCGGGATCGACAAACGAGCAGTACTTC	CASSLRAGSTNEQYF
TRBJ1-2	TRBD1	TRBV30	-	TGTGCCTGGGATAGACAGGGTGCCTTCGGCTACACCTTC	CAWDRQGAFGYTF
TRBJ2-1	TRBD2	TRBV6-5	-	TGTGCCAGCAGTTACGGGCTAGCGGGGGGGCCGGCGGAGCAGTTCTTC	CASSYGLAGGPAEQFF
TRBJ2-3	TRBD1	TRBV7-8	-	TGTGCCAGCTCCCGGACTGGGGCAGGGGGTATCACAGATACGCAGTATTTT	CASSRTGAGGITDTQYF
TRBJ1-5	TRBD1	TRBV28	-	TGTGCCAGCAGTACCCGGGCGCAGGGGGCCCAGCCCCAGCATTTT	CASSTRAQGAQPQHF
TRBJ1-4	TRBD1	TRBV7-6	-	TGTGCCAGCAGCTTACTGGCGCAGGGGGCTTCTGAAAAACTGTTTTTT	CASSLLAQGASEKLFF
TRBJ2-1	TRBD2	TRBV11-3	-	TGTGCCAGCAGCCTGACGGGGATGGCTAGCGGGGGCAATGAGCAGTTCTTC	CASSLTGMASGGNEQFF
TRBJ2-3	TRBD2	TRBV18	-	TGTGCCAGCTCACCACCAGGACTAGCGGGAAAGACAGATACGCAGTATTTT	CASSPPGLAGKTDTQYF
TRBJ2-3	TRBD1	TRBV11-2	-	TGTGCCAGCAGCTTAGGGGACAGGGTAGATACGCAGTATTTT	CASSLGDRVDTQYF
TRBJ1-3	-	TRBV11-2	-	TGTGCCAGCAACTACAGGGTTGGAAACACCATATATTTT	CASNYRVGNTIYF
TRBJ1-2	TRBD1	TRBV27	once	TGTGCCAGCAGTTTCAAACCCCCCCAGACAGGGAGTGGCTATGGCTACACCTTC	CASSFKPPQTGSGYGYTF
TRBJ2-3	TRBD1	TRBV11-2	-	TGTGCCAGCAGCTTCCGCAGGGGGTTAGATACGCAGTATTTT	CASSFRRGLDTQYF
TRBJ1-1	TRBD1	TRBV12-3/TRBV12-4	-	TGTGCCAGCACTCTAGGGACAGACCGCGAAGCTTTCTTT	CASTLGTDREAFF
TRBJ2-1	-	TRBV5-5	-	TGTGCCAGCAGCTTAGGTCGGAGCGATGAGCAGTTCTTC	CASSLGRSDEQFF
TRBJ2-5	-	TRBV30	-	TGTGCCTGGAGTGTACGGCAGGGTCGAAAGACCCAGTACTTC	CAWSVRQGRKTQYF
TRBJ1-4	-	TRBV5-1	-	TGCGCCAGCAGCCTGGGCGTCACTAATGAAAAACTGTTTTTT	CASSLGVTNEKLFF
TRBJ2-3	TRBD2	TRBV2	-	TGTGCCAGCAGTCCGACTAGCGGCACAGATACGCAGTATTTT	CASSPTSGTDTQYF
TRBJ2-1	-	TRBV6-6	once	TGTGCCAGCAGTGGCTGGGGCATCGCGGAGTTCTTC	CASSGWGIAEFF
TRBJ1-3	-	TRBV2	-	TGTGCCAGCAGTGAGAACAGGGCTGGAAACACCATATATTTT	CASSENRAGNTIYF
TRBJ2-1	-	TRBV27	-	TGTGCCTGCGGGCGGACTCTCTACAATGAGCAGTTCTTC	CACGRTLYNEQFF
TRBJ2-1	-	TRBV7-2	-	TGTGCCAGCAGCTTAGGGCAGTACAATGAGCAGTTCTTC	CASSLGQYNEQFF
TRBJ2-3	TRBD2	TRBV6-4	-	TGTGCCAGCAGTGTTATAGCGGGGGAGACAGATACGCAGTATTTT	CASSVIAGETDTQYF
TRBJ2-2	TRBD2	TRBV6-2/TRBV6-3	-	TGTGCCAGCAGTTCTCCGGGACTAGCGGGGGGGAACACCGGGGAGCTGTTTTTT	CASSSPGLAGGNTGELFF
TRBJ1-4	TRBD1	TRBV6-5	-	TGTGCCAGCAGTTTCCGGACAGGGTTAAGAGAAAAACTGTTTTTT	CASSFRTGLREKLFF
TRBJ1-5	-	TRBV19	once	TGTGCCAGTAGTAACCAGGAAAATCAGCCCCAGCATTTT	CASSNQENQPQHF
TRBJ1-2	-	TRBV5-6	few	TGTGCCAGCAGCTTCAGGGGCCCGTGCACCTTC	CASSFRGPCTF
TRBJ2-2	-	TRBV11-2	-	TGTGCCAGCAGCTTTAAGAACACCGGGGAGCTGTTTTTT	CASSFKNTGELFF
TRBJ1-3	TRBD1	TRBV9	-	TGTGCCAGCAGCGTCACAGGGGTGATCTCTGGAAACACCATATATTTT	CASSVTGVISGNTIYF
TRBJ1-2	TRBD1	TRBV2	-	TGTGCCAGCATACAGGGGAACTATGGCTACACCTTC	CASIQGNYGYTF
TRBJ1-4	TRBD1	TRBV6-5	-	TGTGCCAGCAGTTACCTCGACAGGGGGCGCAATGAAAAACTGTTTTTT	CASSYLDRGRNEKLFF
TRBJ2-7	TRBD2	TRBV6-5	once	TGTGCCAGCATAGCGGGAGGTCCTCTTTCCTACGAGCAGTACTTC	CASIAGGPLSYEQYF
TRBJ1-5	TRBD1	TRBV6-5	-	TGTGCCACCGCTGGGACAGAAAATCAGCCCCAGCATTTT	CATAGTENQPQHF